This T cell receptor (beta chain) was observed in a study of shared clonotypes between healthy human individuals. General study points: Large depth notwithstanding, sorted-subset sequencing proved incomplete by rarefaction. Having only a few donors restricted how much genetic and exposure-history diversity was captured.

Note on this clone: Its specificity is unknown.

Libraries were prepared by immunoSEQ multiplex PCR; TCRdb keeps only in-frame clonotypes and omits some of them. The table has millions of clones, about 92% seen once. This CDR3 region has 11 residues. Germline lookup yields CDR1 DFQATT and CDR2 SNEGSKA (reference sequence). Among the donors, all were Caucasian adults who lived in Nashville, Tennessee. A CD45RA+ naive subset and a CD45RA-negative memory subset were split from CD4+ cells. The sequenced sample was naive CD4+ T cells sorted from blood. The subset denotes: CD45RA+ positively selected. The rearrangement uses TRBV20-1 and TRBJ1-1; no reliable D call. The receptor was isolated from a man aged 18 to 30 in good health. Here the CDR3 reads CVLRPNTEAFF. In DNA form, the CDR3 reads TGCGTGCTGCGCCCGAACACTGAAGCTTTCTTT.